Below are 11 T cell receptor beta chains sequenced from a single sample in a study of blood T cell repertoires in COVID-19. TCRdb's copy holds only in-frame clones and misses some; the assay was immunoSEQ multiplex PCR. The sample consists of 100,000 to 110,000 clones, roughly 87% of them appearing once. Sequencing was carried out using peripheral blood. The receptor source for this set is a young man in a cohort sampled during active COVID-19.

This chain connects TRBV2 to TRBJ2-7; weak D call: TRBD2 (6 bases). The CDR3 has 14 amino acids. V lost 6 bases to trimming and J lost 6 bases, with 18 bases between them. Germline V gene lookup returns CDR1 SNHLY and CDR2 FYNNEI. CDR3 amino acids: CASRAGRRTIEQYF. The CDR3 DNA sequence: TGTGCCAGCAGGGCAGGGAGGAGGACTATCGAGCAGTACTTC.

This chain uses TRBV7-9 with TRBJ2-2; D not resolved. CDR1 is SEHNR, CDR2 FQNEAQ, per germline (reference sequence). V lost 3 bases and J 6 bases, leaving 14 bases between the germline ends. The CDR3 covers 15 residues. CDR3 DNA sequence: TGTGCCAGCAGCTTTCGGCGGCAAACTCCCGGGGAGCTGTTTTTT. Protein sequence: CASSFRRQTPGELFF.

The chain joins TRBV11-3 to TRBJ1-1; D is perhaps TRBD1 (5 bases). Germline values: CDR1 SGHNT, CDR2 YENEEA. This CDR3 spans 15 amino acids. The V and J ends lost 0 bases and 1 base respectively, with 9 bases between them. The CDR3: CASSLEGEKNTEAFF. CDR3 in DNA: TGTGCCAGCAGCTTAGAAGGGGAAAAGAACACTGAAGCTTTCTTT. The entire variable domain, with the rest obtained from reference TRBV11-3 and TRBJ1-1, is as follows: EAGVVQSPRYKIIEKKQPVAFWCNPISGHNTLYWYLQNLGQGPELLIRYENEEAVDDSQLPKDRFSAERLKGVDSTLKIQPAELGDSAVYLCASSLEGEKNTEAFFGQGTRLTVV.

The V and J genes are TRBV24-1 and TRBJ2-3, with TRBD1 matching 11 bases. V lost 4 bases to trimming and J lost 9 bases; unmatched junction nucleotides: 8. Looked up from germline, CDR1 is KGHDR and CDR2 is SFDVKD. The CDR3 covers 15 residues. Here the CDR3 DNA reads TGTGCCACCAGTGACCGGACAGGGGGCGAGTGGACGCAGTATTTT. Translation: CATSDRTGGEWTQYF.

The gene calls are TRBV28 and TRBJ2-7, with D perhaps matching TRBD1 (6 bases). The germline V gene has CDR1 MDHEN and CDR2 SYDVKM. V was clipped by 3 bases and J by 0 bases, with 18 bases between them. This CDR3 has 17 amino acids. The CDR3 reads CASSLYTGTLSSYEQYF. For the CDR3, the DNA is TGTGCCAGCAGTTTGTATACAGGGACCCTAAGCTCCTACGAGCAGTACTTC.

The chain combines TRBV6-6 with TRBJ2-1; D not resolved. The CDR3 is 15 amino acids. CDR1 and CDR2 from the germline V gene are MNHNY and SVGAGI (reference sequence). Trimming pared 4 bases from V and 5 bases from J, leaving 15 bases between. CDR3 sequence: CASSSDPRRDNEQFF. The CDR3 DNA follows: TGTGCCAGCAGTTCCGACCCCCGACGGGACAATGAGCAGTTCTTC.

The chain combines TRBV9 with TRBJ2-4, with 7 bases aligning to TRBD1. In germline, CDR1 is SGDLS, CDR2 YYNGEE. V shed 4 bases and J 8 bases; nucleotides not matched to a gene: 12. The CDR3 length is 15 residues. CDR3 nucleotides: TGTGCCAGCAGCTTCAGGGGGACGGTTGGAGACATTCAGTACTTC. This gives the protein CASSFRGTVGDIQYF.

The genes are TRBV6-1 and TRBJ1-6; unclear D gene. Trimming shortened V by 1 base and J by 9 bases, and 10 bases separated the two germline ends. Per germline, CDR1 MNHNS and CDR2 SASEGT. The CDR3 has 14 amino acids. The CDR3 sequence is CASSEGGVVSPLHF. CDR3 bases: TGTGCCAGCAGTGAAGGAGGAGTTGTTTCACCCCTCCACTTT.

The V and J genes are TRBV5-1 and TRBJ2-1; D is perhaps TRBD2 (7 bases). V lost 4 bases to trimming and J lost 9 bases, with 17 bases between them. Germline CDR1 reads SGHRS; CDR2 reads YFSETQ. CDR3 size: 14 residues. CDR3 in DNA: TGCGCCAGCAGCATTGGAGGGGGGGCGAGTGAGCAGTTCTTC. Translation gives CASSIGGGASEQFF.

The chain is built from TRBV4-2 and TRBJ1-3, with D perhaps matching TRBD1 (5 bases). The V end lost 1 base, the J end lost 0 bases, and 7 bases lay between the germline ends. Germline assignment: CDR1 LGHNA and CDR2 YNFKEQ. This CDR3 region has 15 residues. CDR3 in DNA: TGTGCCAGCAGCCAAGGACAGACCTCTGGAAACACCATATATTTT. Amino acid sequence: CASSQGQTSGNTIYF.

This chain links TRBV6-5 with TRBJ2-4; 7 positions agree with TRBD1. This CDR3 contains 15 residues. With 6 bases clipped from V and 2 bases from J, the junction kept 7 bases outside the gene matches. CDR1 is MNHEY, CDR2 SVGAGI, per germline. CDR3 sequence: CASSLAGGSKNIQYF. CDR3 nucleotides: TGTGCCAGCAGCCTAGCAGGGGGATCCAAAAACATTCAGTACTTC.